This is a list of T cell receptor beta chains from one sample in a study of shared T cell receptors in the human thymus. Libraries were prepared by immunoSEQ multiplex PCR; TCRdb keeps only in-frame clonotypes and omits some of them. The profile shows 500,000 to 550,000 clones, more than 75% of them singletons. These records were also assigned to another study, of human thymus T cells.

Sequences were obtained from thymocytes. The receptor set was obtained from a boy under two years old with a congenital heart defect. Each CDR3 is given with its conserved first and last residue. Fields, in order: V gene, CDR3 protein.

TRBV7-9 | CASHPGDRTYNEQFF
TRBV6-1 | CASSEGGGLAVSSYNEQFF
TRBV6-4 | CASSSGTGEGNSPLHF
TRBV30 | CAWRRTSGSHNEQFF
TRBV28 | CATVPGRRLAGGSTNTGELFF
TRBV9 | CASSVGAPAYEQYF
TRBV11-2 | CASSLDRTGIDYGYTF
TRBV5-1 | CASSLAMTSGKRGADTQYF
TRBV6-5 | CASSLREGQNQPQHF
TRBV5-1 | CASSLEGIQGTSTDTQYF
TRBV14 | CASSLLTGTRYGYTF
TRBV5-8 | CASSLAPLSRDRVGNQPQHF
TRBV2 | CASRTYRFGYTF
TRBV4-3 | CASSQDVPGLHLNSTDTQYF
TRBV15 | CATSRTDFPAYEQYF
TRBV27 | CASSWEVPRPYEQYF
TRBV2 | CASSVGVAGGQTNTGELFF
TRBV11-2 | CASTLSPGGRVDTQYF
TRBV28 | CASSFLGTNRGNEQFF
TRBV7-2 | CASSLRTSVEETQYF
TRBV13 | CASSVILAGHTDTQYF